These 5 T cell receptor beta chains were all obtained from the same sample, sequenced in a study of T-cell memory formation after mild COVID-19. Each CDR3 protein gets one entry after TCRdb re-called the 5' RACE reads with MiXCR. The data show roughly 35,000 distinct CDR3 sequences, over 20% seen once. The sample consisted of PBMCs or a T cell subset sorted from them (not recorded which). The receptors were gathered from an adult who had mild COVID-19 (a few samples of this study predate the infection). Cell type and time point are not known.

The chain carries TRBV15 and TRBJ2-2; TRBD2 agrees at 8 bases. The length of the CDR3 is 15 residues. V gave up 0 bases and J gave up 6 bases; unmatched junction bases: 3. CDR1 is LNHNV and CDR2 is YYDKDF in the germline V gene (reference sequence). The CDR3 protein is CATSRDTGGPGELFF. In DNA form, the CDR3 reads TGTGCCACCAGCAGAGATACGGGGGGGCCCGGGGAGCTGTTTTTT. Full variable domain (outside the CDR3, taken from reference TRBV15 and TRBJ2-2): DAMVIQNPRYQVTQFGKPVTLSCSQTLNHNVMYWYQQKSSQAPKLLFHYYDKDFNNEADTPDNFQSRRPNTSFCFLDIRSPGLGDTAMYLCATSRDTGGPGELFFGEGSRLTVL.

This clonotype was counted at least ten times. The gene calls are TRBV29-1 and TRBJ1-2; 7 bases are a match to TRBD1. CDR1 is SQVTM and CDR2 is ANQGSEA in the germline V gene. This CDR3 comprises 15 residues. Trimming took 0 bases from V and 8 from J; bases not matched to a gene: 12. CDR3 loop: CSVEDPYGRGGGYTF. The DNA for the CDR3 is TGCAGCGTTGAAGATCCGTATGGCAGGGGGGGAGGCTACACCTTC.

This chain links TRBV27 with TRBJ2-2; D unresolved. Germline V lookup: CDR1 MNHEY, CDR2 SMNVEV (reference sequence). V lost 3 bases and J 1 base, leaving 6 bases between the germline ends. CDR3 length: 14 residues. CDR3 coding DNA: TGTGCCAGCAGTTTTGGCAAGAACACCGGGGAGCTGTTTTTT. This sequence encodes CASSFGKNTGELFF.

This clonotype was picked up many times. The V gene is TRBV7-3, the J gene TRBJ2-2; no clear D gene. V lost 6 bases and J lost 3, with 11 bases in between. This CDR3 has 14 residues. The germline V gene has CDR1 SGHTA and CDR2 FQGTGA. CDR3 region: CASSSARDTGELFF. The CDR3 nucleotides are TGTGCCAGCAGTTCTGCTAGGGACACCGGGGAGCTGTTTTTT.

This clonotype occurred many times. The chain is built from TRBV9 and TRBJ1-2; TRBD1 agrees at 8 bases. From germline, CDR1 is SGDLS and CDR2 YYNGEE. There are 14 residues in the CDR3. The junction had 6 bases not matched to a gene; V was cut back by 3 bases and J by 5 bases. The CDR3 reads CASSGQGWGYGYTF. For the CDR3, the DNA is TGTGCCAGCAGCGGACAGGGGTGGGGGTATGGCTACACCTTC.